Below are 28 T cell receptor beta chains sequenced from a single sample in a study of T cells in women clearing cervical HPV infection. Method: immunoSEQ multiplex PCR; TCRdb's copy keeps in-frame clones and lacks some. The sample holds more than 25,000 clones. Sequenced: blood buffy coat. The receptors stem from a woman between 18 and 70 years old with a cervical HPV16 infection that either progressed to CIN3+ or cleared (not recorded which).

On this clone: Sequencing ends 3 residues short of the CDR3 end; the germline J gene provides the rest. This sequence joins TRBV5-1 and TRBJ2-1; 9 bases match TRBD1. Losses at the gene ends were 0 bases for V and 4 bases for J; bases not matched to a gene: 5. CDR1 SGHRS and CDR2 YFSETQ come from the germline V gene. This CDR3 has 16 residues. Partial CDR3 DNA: TGCGCCAGCAGCTTGGGGACAGGGGAACTATACAATGAG. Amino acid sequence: CASSLGTGELYNE. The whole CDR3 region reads CASSLGTGELYNEQFF.

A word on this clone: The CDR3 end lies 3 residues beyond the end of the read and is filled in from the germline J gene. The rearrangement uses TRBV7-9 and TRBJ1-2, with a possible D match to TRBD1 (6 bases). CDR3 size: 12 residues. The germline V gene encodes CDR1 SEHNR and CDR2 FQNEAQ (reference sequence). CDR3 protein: CASSAGGYDYTF. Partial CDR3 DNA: TGTGCCAGCAGTGCGGGGGGCTACGAC.

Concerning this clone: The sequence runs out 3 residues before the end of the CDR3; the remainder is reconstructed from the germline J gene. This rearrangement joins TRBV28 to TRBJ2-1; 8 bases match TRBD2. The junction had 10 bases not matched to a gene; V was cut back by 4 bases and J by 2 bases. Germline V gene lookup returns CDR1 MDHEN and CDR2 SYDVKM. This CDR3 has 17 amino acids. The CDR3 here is CASSSPRLAGPYNEQFF. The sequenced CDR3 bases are TGTGCCAGCAGTTCCCCGAGGTTAGCGGGACCCTACAATGAG.

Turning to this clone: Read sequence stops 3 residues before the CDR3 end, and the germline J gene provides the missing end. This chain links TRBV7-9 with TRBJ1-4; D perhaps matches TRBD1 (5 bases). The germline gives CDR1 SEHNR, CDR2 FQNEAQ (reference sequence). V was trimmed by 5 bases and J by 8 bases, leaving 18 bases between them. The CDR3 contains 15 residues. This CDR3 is CASSPGRLSWEKLFF. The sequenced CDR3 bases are TGTGCCAGCAGCCCAGGGCGGCTCTCGTGGGAAAAA.

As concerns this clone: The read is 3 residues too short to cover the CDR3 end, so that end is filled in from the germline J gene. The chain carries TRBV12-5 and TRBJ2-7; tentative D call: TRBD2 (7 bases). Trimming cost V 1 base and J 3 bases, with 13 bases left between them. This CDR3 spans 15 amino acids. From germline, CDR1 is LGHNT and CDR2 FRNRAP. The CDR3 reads CASGLDRGGGYEQYF. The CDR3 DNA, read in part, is TGTGCTAGTGGTTTGGACCGAGGGGGGGGCTACGAG.

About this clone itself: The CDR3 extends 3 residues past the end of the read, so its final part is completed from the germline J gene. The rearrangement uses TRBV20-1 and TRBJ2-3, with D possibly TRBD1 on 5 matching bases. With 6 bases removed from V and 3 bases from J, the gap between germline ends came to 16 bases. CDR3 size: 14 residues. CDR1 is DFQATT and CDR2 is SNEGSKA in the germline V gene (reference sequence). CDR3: CSASYGARTDTQYF. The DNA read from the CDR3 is TGCAGTGCCTCATATGGGGCGCGGACAGATACG.

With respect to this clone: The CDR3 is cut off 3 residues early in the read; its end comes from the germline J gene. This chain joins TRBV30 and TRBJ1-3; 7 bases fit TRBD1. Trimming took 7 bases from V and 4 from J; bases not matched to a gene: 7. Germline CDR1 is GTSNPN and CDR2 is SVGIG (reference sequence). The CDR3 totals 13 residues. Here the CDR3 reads CASTGTAGNTIYF. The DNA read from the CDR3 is TGTGCCTCAACGGGGACAGCCGGAAACACC.

CDR3 protein: CASSESPAGLSTDTQYF. Partial CDR3 DNA: TGTGCCAGCAGTGAATCCCCCGCGGGCCTTAGCACAGATACG. The chain carries TRBV6-1 and TRBJ2-3, with D possibly matching TRBD2 (5 bases). Read coverage stops 3 residues before the CDR3 terminus; the germline J gene supplies the remainder. From germline, CDR1 is MNHNS and CDR2 SASEGT. With 2 bases removed from V and 0 bases from J, the gap between germline ends came to 15 bases. CDR3 size: 17 residues.

CDR3 sequence reads: CASSPSSDTQYF. The sequenced part of the CDR3 DNA is TGTGCCAGCAGCCCCTCCTCAGATACG. V usage is TRBV7-9 and J usage is TRBJ2-3; no firm D call. The CDR3 end is not reached by the read, which stops 3 residues before it; the germline J gene fills it in. Germline CDR1 SEHNR, CDR2 FQNEAQ (reference sequence). The CDR3 runs 12 residues. The germline V and J ends were trimmed by 5 bases and 4 bases, with 7 bases remaining between them. Filled out from reference TRBV7-9 and TRBJ2-3, the complete variable domain reads DTGVSQNPRHKITKRGQNVTFRCDPISEHNRLYWYRQTLGQGPEFLTYFQNEAQLEKSRLLSDRFSAERPKGSFSTLEIQRTEQGDSAMYLCASSPSSDTQYFGPGTRLTVL.

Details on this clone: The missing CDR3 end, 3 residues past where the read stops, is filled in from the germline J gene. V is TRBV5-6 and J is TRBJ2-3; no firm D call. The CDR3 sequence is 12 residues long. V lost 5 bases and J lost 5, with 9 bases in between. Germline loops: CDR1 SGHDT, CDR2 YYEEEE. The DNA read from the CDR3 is TGTGCCAGCAGTCCCCGCGGAGATACG. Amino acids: CASSPRGDT. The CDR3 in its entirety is CASSPRGDTQYF.

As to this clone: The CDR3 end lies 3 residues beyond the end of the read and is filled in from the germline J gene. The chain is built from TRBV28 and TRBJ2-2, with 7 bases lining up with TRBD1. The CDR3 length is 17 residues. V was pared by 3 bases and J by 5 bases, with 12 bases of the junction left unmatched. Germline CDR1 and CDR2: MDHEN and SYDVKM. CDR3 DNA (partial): TGTGCCAGCAGTTTTTTTAAGAGACAGGGCTTGACCGGGGAG. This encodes CASSFFKRQGLTGE. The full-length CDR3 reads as CASSFFKRQGLTGELFF.

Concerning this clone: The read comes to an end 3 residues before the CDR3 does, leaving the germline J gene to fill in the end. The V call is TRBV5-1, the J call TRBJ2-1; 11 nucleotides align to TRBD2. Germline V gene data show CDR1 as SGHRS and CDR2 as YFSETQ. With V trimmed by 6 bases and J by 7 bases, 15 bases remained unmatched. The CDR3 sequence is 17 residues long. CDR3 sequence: CASNSGTSGAISNEQFF. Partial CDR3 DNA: TGCGCCAGCAATTCCGGGACTAGCGGTGCGATATCGAATGAG.

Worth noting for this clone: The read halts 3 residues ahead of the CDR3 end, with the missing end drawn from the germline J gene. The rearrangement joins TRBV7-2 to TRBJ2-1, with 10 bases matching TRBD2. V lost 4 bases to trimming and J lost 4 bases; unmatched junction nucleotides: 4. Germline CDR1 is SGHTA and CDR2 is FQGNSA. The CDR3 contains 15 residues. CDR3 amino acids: CASSSSSGSYNEQFF. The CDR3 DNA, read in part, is TGTGCCAGCAGCTCCTCTAGCGGGAGTTACAATGAG.

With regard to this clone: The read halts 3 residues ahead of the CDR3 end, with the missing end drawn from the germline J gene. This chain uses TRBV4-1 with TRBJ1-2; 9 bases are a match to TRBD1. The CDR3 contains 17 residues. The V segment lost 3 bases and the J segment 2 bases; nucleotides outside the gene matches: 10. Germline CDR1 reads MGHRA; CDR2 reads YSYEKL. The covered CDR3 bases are TGCGCCAGCAGCCACCCTGTCCTGACAGGGGGAAACTATGGC. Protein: CASSHPVLTGGNYG. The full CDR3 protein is CASSHPVLTGGNYGYTF.

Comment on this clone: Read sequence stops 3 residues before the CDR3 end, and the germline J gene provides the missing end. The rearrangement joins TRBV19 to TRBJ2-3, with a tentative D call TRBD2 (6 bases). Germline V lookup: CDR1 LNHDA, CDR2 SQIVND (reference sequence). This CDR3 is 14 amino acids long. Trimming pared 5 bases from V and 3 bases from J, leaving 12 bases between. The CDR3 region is CASSLMGLTDTQYF. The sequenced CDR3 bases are TGTGCCAGTAGTCTTATGGGACTTACAGATACG.

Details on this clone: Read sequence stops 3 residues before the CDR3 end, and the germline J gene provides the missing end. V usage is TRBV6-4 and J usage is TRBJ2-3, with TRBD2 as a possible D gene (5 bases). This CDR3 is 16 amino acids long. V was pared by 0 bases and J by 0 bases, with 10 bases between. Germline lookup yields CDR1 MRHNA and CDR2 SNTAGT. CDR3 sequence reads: CASSDSAAASTDTQYF. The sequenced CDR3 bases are TGTGCCAGCAGTGACTCGGCAGCGGCTAGCACAGATACG.

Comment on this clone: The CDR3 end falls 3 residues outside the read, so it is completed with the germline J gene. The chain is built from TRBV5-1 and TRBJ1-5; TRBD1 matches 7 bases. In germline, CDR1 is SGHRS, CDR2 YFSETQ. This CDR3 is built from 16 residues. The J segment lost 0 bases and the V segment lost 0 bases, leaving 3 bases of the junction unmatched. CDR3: CASSLGDSYSNQPQHF. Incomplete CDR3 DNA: TGCGCCAGCAGCTTGGGGGACAGTTATAGCAATCAGCCC.

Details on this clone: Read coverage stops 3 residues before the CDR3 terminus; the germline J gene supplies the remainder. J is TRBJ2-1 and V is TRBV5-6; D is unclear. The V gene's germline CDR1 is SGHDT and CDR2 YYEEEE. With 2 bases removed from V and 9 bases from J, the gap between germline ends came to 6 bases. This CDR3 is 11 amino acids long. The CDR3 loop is CASSFYGEQFF. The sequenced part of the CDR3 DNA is TGTGCCAGCAGCTTTTACGGTGAG.

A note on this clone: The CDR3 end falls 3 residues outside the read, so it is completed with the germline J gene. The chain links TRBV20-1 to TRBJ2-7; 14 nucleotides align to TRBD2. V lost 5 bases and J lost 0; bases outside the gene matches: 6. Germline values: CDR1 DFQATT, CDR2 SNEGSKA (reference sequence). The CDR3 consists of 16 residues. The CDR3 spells CSALGLAGGSSYEQYF. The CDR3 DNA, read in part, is TGCAGTGCTCTCGGACTAGCGGGAGGAAGCTCCTACGAG.

CDR3 DNA, as far as it was read: TGTGCCAGCAGCTTAGGGGGCTCCTATGGC. Its protein product is CASSLGGSYG. The full CDR3 protein reads CASSLGGSYGYTF. V usage is TRBV7-9 and J usage is TRBJ1-2; D might be TRBD1 (5 bases). Read sequence stops 3 residues before the CDR3 end, and the germline J gene provides the missing end. Deletions cut 1 base from V and 4 bases from J, with 7 bases between. Germline V gene lookup returns CDR1 SEHNR and CDR2 FQNEAQ (reference sequence). The CDR3 is 13 amino acids.

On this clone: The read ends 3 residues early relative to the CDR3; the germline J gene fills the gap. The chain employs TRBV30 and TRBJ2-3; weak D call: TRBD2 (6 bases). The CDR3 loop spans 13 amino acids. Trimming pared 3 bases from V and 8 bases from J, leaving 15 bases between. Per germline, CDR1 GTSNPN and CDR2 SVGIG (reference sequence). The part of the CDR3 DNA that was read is TGTGCCTGGAGGAGACTAGTTCAGGGTACG. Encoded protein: CAWRRLVQGT. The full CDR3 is CAWRRLVQGTQYF.

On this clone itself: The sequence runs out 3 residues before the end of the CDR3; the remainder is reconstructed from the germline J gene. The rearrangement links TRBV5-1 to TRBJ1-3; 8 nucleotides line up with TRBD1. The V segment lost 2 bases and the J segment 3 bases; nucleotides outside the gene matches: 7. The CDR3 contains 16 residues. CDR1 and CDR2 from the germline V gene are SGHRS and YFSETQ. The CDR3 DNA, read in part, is TGCGCCAGCAGCTTAGGTCAGGGGGCTTATGGAAACACC. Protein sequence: CASSLGQGAYGNT. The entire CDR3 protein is CASSLGQGAYGNTIYF.

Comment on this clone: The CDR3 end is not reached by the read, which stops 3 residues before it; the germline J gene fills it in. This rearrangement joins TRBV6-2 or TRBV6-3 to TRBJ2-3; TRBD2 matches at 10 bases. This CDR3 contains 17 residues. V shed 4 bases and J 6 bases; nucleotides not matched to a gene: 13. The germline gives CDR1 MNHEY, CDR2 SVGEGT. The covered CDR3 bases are TGTGCCAGCAGTTGGACTAGCGGATACCCTATCGGGGATACG. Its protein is CASSWTSGYPIGDT. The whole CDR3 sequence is CASSWTSGYPIGDTQYF.

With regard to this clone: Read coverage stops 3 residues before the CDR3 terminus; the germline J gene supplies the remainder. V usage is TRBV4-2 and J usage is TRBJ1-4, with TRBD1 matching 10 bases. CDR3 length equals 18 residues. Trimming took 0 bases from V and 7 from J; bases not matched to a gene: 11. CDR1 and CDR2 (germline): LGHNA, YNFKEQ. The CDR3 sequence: CASSQDETGGYRSEKLFF. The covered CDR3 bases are TGTGCCAGCAGCCAAGATGAGACAGGGGGCTATCGTAGTGAAAAA.

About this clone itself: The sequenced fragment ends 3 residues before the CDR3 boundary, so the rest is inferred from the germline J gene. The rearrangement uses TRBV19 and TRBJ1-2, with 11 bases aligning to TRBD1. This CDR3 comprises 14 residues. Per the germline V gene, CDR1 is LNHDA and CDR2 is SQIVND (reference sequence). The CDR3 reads CASSPGQGATGYTF. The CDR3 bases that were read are TGTGCCAGTAGTCCCGGACAGGGGGCGACGGGC.

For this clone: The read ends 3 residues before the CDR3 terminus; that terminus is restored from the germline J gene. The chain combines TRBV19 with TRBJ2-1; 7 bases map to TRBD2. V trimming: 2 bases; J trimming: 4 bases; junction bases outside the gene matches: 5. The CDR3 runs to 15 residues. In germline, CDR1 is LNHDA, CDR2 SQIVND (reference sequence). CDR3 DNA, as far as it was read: TGTGCCAGTAGTATACGTAGCGGGCCTTACAATGAG. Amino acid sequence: CASSIRSGPYNE. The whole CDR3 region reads CASSIRSGPYNEQFF.

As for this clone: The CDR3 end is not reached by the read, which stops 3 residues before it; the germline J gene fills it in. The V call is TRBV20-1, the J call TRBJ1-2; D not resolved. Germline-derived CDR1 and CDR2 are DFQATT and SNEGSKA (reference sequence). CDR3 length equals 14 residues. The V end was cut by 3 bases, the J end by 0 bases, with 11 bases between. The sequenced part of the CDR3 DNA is TGCAGTGCTAGTCAAGGTGCCCCTAACTATGGC. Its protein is CSASQGAPNYG. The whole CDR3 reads CSASQGAPNYGYTF.

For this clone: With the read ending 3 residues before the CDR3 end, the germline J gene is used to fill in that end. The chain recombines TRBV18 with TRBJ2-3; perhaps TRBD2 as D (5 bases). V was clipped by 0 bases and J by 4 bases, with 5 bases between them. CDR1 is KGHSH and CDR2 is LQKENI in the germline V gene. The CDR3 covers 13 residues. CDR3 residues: CASSPPLADTQYF. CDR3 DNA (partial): TGTGCCAGCTCACCACCACTAGCAGATACG.